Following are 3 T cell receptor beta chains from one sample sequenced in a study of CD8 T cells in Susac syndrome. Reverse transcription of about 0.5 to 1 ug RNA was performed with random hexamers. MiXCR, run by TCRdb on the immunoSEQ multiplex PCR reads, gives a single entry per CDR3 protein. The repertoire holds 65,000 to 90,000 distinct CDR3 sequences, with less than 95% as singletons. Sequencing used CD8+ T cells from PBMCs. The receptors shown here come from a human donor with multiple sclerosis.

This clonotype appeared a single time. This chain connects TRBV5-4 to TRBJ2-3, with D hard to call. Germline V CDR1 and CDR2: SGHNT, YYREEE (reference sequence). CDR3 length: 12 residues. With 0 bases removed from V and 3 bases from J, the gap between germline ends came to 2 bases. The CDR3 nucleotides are TGTGCCAGCAGCTTGGCTACAGATACGCAGTATTTT. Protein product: CASSLATDTQYF.

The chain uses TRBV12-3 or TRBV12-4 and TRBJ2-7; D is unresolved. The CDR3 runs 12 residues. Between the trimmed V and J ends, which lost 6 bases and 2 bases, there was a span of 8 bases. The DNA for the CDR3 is TGTGCCAGCAGAGGACCCACCTACGAGCAGTACTTC. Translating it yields CASRGPTYEQYF.

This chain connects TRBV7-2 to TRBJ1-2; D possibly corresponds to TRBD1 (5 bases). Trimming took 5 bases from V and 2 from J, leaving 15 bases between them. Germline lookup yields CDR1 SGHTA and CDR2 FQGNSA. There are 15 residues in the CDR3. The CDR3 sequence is CASSPEAGDNYGYTF. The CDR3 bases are TGTGCCAGCAGCCCGGAGGCGGGGGACAACTATGGCTACACCTTC. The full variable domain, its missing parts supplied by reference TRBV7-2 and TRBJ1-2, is GAGVSQSPSNKVTEKGKDVELRCDPISGHTALYWYRQSLGQGLEFLIYFQGNSAPDKSGLPSDRFSAERTGGSVSTLTIQRTQQEDSAVYLCASSPEAGDNYGYTFGSGTRLTVV.